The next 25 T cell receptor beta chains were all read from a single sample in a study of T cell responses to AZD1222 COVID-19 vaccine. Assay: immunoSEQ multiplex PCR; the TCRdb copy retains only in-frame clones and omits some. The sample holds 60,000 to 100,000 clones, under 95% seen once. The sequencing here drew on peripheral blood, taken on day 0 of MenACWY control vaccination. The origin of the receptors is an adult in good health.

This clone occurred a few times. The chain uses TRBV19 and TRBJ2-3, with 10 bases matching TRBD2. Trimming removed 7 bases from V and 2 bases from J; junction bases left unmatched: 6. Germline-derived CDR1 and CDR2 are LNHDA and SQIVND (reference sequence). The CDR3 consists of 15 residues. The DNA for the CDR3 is TGTGCCAGTAATTTAGCGGGGGGATTCACAGATACGCAGTATTTT. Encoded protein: CASNLAGGFTDTQYF.

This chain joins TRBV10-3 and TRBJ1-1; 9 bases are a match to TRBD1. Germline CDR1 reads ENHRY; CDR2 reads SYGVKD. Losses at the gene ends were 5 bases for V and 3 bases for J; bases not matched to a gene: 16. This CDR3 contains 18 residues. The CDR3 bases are TGTGCCATCAGTAAAGCAACAGGGGGCGCCGGCATGGACACTGAAGCTTTCTTT. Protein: CAISKATGGAGMDTEAFF.

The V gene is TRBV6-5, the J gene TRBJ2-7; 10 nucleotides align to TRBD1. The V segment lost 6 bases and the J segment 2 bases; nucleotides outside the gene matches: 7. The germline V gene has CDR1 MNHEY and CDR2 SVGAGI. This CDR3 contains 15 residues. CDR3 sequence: CASRPGQGETYEQYF. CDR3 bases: TGTGCCAGCAGGCCCGGACAGGGGGAAACCTACGAGCAGTACTTC.

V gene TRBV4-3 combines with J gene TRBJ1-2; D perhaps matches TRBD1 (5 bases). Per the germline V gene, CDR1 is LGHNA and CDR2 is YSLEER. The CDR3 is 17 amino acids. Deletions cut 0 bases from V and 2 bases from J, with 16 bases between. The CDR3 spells CASSQDGGGAANYGYTF. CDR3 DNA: TGCGCCAGCAGCCAAGATGGTGGAGGGGCTGCAAACTATGGCTACACCTTC.

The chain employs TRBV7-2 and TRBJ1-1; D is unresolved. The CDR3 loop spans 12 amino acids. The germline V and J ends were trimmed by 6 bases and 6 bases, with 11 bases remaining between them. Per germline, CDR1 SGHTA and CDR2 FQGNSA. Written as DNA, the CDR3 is TGTGCCAGCAGTTCGGGGATCTCTGAAGCTTTCTTT. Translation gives CASSSGISEAFF.

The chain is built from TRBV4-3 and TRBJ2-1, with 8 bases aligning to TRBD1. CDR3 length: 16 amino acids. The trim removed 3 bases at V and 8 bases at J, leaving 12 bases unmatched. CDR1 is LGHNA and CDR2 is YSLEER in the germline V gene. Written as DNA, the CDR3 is TGCGCCAGCAGCCAGGTGGTCAGGGGGCGCATCGATGAGCAGTTCTTC. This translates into CASSQVVRGRIDEQFF.

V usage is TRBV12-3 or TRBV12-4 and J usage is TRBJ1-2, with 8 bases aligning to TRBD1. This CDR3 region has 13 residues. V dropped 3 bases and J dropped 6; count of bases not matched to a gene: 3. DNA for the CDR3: TGTGCCAGCAGTTTGACAGGGGTTCATGGCTACACCTTC. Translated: CASSLTGVHGYTF.

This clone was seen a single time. This CDR3 is CASSWTGTGNTEAFF. CDR3 bases: TGTGCCAGCAGCTGGACCGGGACAGGAAACACTGAAGCTTTCTTT. The chain joins TRBV11-2 to TRBJ1-1; 8 bases match TRBD1. With V trimmed by 4 bases and J by 2 bases, 6 bases remained unmatched. The CDR3 extends over 15 amino acids. The germline gives CDR1 SGHAT, CDR2 FQNNGV.

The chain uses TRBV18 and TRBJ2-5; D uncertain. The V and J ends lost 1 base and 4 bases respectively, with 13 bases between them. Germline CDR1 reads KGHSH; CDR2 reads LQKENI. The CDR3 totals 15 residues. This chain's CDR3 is CASSPRSDGLETQYF. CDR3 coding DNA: TGTGCCAGCTCACCACGGAGCGACGGATTAGAGACCCAGTACTTC.

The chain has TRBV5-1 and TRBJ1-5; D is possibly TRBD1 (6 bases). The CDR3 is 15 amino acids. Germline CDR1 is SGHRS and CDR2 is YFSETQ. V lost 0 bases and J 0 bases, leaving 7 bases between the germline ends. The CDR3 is CASSLGQASNQPQHF. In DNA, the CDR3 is TGCGCCAGCAGCTTGGGACAGGCTAGCAATCAGCCCCAGCATTTT. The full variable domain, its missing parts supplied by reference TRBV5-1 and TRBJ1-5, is KAGVTQTPRYLIKTRGQQVTLSCSPISGHRSVSWYQQTPGQGLQFLFEYFSETQRNKGNFPGRFSGRQFSNSRSEMNVSTLELGDSALYLCASSLGQASNQPQHFGDGTRLSIL.

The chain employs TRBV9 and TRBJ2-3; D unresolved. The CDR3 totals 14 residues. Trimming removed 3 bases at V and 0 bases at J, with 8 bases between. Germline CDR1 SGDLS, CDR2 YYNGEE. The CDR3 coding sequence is TGTGCCAGCAGCGCAGTGACAAGCACAGATACGCAGTATTTT. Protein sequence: CASSAVTSTDTQYF.

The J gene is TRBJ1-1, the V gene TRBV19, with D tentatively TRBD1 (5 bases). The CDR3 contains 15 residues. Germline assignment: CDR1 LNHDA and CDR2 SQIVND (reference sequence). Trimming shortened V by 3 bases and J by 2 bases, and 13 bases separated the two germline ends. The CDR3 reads CASSITGRVNTEAFF. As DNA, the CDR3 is TGTGCCAGTAGTATTACGGGACGGGTAAACACTGAAGCTTTCTTT. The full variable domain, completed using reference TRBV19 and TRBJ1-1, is DGGITQSPKYLFRKEGQNVTLSCEQNLNHDAMYWYRQDPGQGLRLIYYSQIVNDFQKGDIAEGYSVSREKKESFPLTVTSAQKNPTAFYLCASSITGRVNTEAFFGQGTRLTVV.

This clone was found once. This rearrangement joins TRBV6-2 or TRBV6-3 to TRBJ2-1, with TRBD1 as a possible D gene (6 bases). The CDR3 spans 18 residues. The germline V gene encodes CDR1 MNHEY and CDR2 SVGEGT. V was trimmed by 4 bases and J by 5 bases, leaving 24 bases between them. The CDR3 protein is CASSWDRDTKWGNNEQFF. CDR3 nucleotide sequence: TGTGCCAGCAGTTGGGACCGGGACACCAAATGGGGGAACAATGAGCAGTTCTTC.

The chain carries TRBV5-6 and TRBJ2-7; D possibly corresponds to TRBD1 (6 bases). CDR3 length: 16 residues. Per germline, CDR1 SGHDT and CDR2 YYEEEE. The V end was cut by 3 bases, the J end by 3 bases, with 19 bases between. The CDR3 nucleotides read TGTGCCAGCAGCTCCCCGGGACCGAGGGGACACTACGAGCAGTACTTC. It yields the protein CASSSPGPRGHYEQYF. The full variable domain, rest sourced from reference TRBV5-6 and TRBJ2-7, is DAGVTQSPTHLIKTRGQQVTLRCSPKSGHDTVSWYQQALGQGPQFIFQYYEEEERQRGNFPDRFSGHQFPNYSSELNVNALLLGDSALYLCASSSPGPRGHYEQYFGPGTRLTVT.

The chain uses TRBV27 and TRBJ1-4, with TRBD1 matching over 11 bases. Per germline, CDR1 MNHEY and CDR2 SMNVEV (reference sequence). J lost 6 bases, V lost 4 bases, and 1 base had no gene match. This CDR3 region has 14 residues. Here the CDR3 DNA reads TGTGCCAGCAGTTCGGACAGGGGGCATGAAAAACTGTTTTTT. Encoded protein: CASSSDRGHEKLFF.

The CDR3 DNA reads TGCAGCGTTGACATTGGGTTTGGAGAAAAACTGTTTTTT. This translates into CSVDIGFGEKLFF. V gene TRBV29-1 combines with J gene TRBJ1-4; D not resolved. Germline V gives CDR1 SQVTM, CDR2 ANQGSEA. With 3 bases removed from V and 8 bases from J, the gap between germline ends came to 13 bases. The CDR3 totals 13 residues.

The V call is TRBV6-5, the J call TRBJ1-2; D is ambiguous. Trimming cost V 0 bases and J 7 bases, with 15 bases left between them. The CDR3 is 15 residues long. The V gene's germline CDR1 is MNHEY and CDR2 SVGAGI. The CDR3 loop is CASSYSMDGKLGYTF. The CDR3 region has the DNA TGTGCCAGCAGTTACTCAATGGATGGGAAGCTTGGCTACACCTTC.

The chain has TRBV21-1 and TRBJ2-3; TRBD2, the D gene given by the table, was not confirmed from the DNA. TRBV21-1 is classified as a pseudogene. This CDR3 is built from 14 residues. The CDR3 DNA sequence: TGTGCCAGCAGCCCTCGACTAAGCACAGATACGCAGTATTTT. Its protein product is CASSPRLSTDTQYF.

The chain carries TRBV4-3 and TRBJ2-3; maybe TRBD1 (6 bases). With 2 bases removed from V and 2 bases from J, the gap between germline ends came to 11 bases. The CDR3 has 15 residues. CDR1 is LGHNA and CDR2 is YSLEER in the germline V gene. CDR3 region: CASSQSQGSTDTQYF. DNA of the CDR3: TGCGCCAGCAGCCAATCTCAGGGGTCCACAGATACGCAGTATTTT.

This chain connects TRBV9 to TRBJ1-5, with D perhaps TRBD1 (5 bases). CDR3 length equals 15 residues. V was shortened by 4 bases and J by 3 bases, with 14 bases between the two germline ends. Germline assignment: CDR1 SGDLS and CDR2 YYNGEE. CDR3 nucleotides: TGTGCCAGCAGCATCAGCCGGGACGACAATCAGCCCCAGCATTTT. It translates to CASSISRDDNQPQHF.

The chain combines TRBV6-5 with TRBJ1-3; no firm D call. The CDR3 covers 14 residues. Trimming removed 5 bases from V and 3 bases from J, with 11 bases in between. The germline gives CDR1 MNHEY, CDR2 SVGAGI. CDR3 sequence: CASSIKRDGNTIYF. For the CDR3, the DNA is TGTGCCAGCAGTATTAAAAGGGATGGAAACACCATATATTTT.

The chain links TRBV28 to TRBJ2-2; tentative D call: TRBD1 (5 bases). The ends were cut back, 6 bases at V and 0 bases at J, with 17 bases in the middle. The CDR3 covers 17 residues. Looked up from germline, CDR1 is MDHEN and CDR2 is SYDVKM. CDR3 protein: CASRTLRQRPNTGELFF. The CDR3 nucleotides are TGTGCCAGCAGAACCCTGCGACAGCGCCCGAACACCGGGGAGCTGTTTTTT.

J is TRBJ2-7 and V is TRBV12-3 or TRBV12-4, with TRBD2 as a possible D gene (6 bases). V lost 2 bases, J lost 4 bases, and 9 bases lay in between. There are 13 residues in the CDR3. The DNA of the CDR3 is TGTGCCAGCAGTTTAACTAGCCTGTACGAGCAGTACTTC. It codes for CASSLTSLYEQYF.

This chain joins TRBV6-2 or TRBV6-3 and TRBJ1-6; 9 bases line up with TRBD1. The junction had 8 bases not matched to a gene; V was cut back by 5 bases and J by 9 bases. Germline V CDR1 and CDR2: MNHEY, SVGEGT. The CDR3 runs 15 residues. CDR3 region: CASSRLGQGTSPLHF. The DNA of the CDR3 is TGTGCCAGCAGTCGTCTGGGACAGGGAACTTCACCCCTCCACTTT.

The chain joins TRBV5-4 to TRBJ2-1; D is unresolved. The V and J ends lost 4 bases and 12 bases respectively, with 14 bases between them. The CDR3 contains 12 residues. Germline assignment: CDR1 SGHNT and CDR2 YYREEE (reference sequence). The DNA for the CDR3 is TGTGCCAGCAGCCAAGAACAGCGTCGGCAGTTCTTC. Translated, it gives CASSQEQRRQFF.